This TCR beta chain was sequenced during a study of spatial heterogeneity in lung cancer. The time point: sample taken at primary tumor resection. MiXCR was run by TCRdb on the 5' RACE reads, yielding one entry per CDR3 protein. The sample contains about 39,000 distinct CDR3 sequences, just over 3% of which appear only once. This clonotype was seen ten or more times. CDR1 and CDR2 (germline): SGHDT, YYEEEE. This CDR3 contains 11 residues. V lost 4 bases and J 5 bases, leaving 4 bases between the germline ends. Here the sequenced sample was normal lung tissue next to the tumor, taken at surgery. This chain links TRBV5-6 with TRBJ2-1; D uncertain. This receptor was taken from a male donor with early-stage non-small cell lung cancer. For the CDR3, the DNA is TGTGCCAGCAGCGCCGACAATGAGCAGTTCTTC. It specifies CASSADNEQFF.